This is a list of T cell receptor beta chains from one sample in a study of blood T cell repertoires in COVID-19. Profiling relied on immunoSEQ multiplex PCR, and the TCRdb table lists in-frame clones only, not all of them. The sample consists of about 230,000 clones, over 75% of them appearing once. Specimen: peripheral blood. The source of these receptors is a woman aged 80 or over with acute or convalescent COVID-19. CDR3s include the opening cysteine and the closing phenylalanine or tryptophan. The order of the fields is V gene, J gene, D gene, clone size, CDR3 DNA, CDR3 protein. A D gene is named only where the DNA matches it firmly. Only part of the rows carry a size: once, few, many, or a class if the clone is expanded.

V: TRBV3-1/TRBV3-2
J: TRBJ1-5
D: NA
size: few
DNA: TGTGCCAGCGGCAGCGATCAGCCCCAGCATTTT
CDR3: CASGSDQPQHF

V: TRBV2
J: TRBJ1-5
D: NA
size: NA
DNA: TGTGCCAGCAGCAGCCAGGGTAATAGCAATCAGCCCCAGCATTTT
CDR3: CASSSQGNSNQPQHF

V: TRBV7-3
J: TRBJ2-7
D: TRBD2
size: NA
DNA: TGTGCCAGCATGAGGCCCGAACTAGCGGAGAGGGGCTACGAGCAGTACTTC
CDR3: CASMRPELAERGYEQYF

V: TRBV7-9
J: TRBJ2-2
D: TRBD1
size: NA
DNA: TGTGCCAGCAGCTTAGAGCCGGGACAGGGGGGCACCGGGGAGCTGTTTTTT
CDR3: CASSLEPGQGGTGELFF

V: TRBV7-9
J: TRBJ1-2
D: NA
size: NA
DNA: TGTGCCAGCAGCCCCTCAGGGTTTGGCTACACCTTC
CDR3: CASSPSGFGYTF

V: TRBV29-1
J: TRBJ2-7
D: TRBD1
size: NA
DNA: TGCAGCGTTGAAGATTCCGGGACAGGGGGCAGCTACGAGCAGTACTTC
CDR3: CSVEDSGTGGSYEQYF

V: TRBV12-3/TRBV12-4
J: TRBJ1-1
D: NA
size: NA
DNA: TGTGCCAGCAGTTTAGGTCGGAACACTGAAGCTTTCTTT
CDR3: CASSLGRNTEAFF

V: TRBV30
J: TRBJ1-5
D: NA
size: NA
DNA: TGTGCCTGGGGACAGTTCAATCAGCCCCAGCATTTT
CDR3: CAWGQFNQPQHF

V: TRBV6-5
J: TRBJ1-5
D: TRBD1
size: NA
DNA: TGTGCCAGCAGTTACCGGGGACAGGGAAGCTGGCAGCCCCAGCATTTT
CDR3: CASSYRGQGSWQPQHF

V: TRBV6-5
J: TRBJ2-1
D: NA
size: NA
DNA: TGTGCCAGCAGTTACTCAGGGGTCTCCTACAATGAGCAGTTCTTC
CDR3: CASSYSGVSYNEQFF

V: TRBV11-2
J: TRBJ2-7
D: NA
size: NA
DNA: TGTGCCAGCAGCGGGGGGGCCTCCTACGAGCAGTACTTC
CDR3: CASSGGASYEQYF

V: TRBV7-9
J: TRBJ2-3
D: NA
size: NA
DNA: TGTGCCAGCAGCTTAGTGCGGGGAGAAAATACGCAGTATTTT
CDR3: CASSLVRGENTQYF